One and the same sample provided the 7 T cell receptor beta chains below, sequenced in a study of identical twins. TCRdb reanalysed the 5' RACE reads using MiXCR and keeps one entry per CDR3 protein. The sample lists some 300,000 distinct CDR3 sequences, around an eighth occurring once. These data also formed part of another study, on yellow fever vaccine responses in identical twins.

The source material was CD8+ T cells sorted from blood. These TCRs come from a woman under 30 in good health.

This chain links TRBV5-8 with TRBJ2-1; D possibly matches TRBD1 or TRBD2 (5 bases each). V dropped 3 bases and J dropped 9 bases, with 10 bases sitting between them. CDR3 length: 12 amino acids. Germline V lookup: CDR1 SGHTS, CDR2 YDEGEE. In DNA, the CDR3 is TGTGCCAGCAGCTCTAGCAGGGTTGAGCAGTTCTTC. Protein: CASSSSRVEQFF.

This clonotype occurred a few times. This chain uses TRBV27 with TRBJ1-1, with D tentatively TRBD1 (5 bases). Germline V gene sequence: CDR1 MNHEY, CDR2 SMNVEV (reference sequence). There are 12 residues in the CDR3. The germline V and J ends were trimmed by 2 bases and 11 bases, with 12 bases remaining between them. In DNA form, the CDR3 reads TGTGCCAGCAGTTTAGGGTCGGGGCGGGCTTTCTTT. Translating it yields CASSLGSGRAFF.

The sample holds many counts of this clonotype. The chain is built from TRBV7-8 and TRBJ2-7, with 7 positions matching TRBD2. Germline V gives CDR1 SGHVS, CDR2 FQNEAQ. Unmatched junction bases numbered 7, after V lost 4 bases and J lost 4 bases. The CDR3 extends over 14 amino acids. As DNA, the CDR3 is TGTGCCAGCAGCTCTCAGGGCGGGGGTTACGAGCAGTACGTC. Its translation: CASSSQGGGYEQYV.

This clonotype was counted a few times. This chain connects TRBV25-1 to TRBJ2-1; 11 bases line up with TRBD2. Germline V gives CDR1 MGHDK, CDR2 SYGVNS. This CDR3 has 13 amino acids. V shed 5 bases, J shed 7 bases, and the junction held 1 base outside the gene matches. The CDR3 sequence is CASSPSGRNEQFF. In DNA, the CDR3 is TGTGCCAGCAGTCCTAGCGGGAGGAATGAGCAGTTCTTC.

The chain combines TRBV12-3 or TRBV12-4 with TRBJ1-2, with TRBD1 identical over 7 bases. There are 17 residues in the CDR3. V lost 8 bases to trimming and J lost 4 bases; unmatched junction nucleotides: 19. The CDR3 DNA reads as TGTGCCAGCGGCCCAGGGGGGGAGCTCAGCTCCGGCTATGGCTACACCTTC. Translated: CASGPGGELSSGYGYTF.

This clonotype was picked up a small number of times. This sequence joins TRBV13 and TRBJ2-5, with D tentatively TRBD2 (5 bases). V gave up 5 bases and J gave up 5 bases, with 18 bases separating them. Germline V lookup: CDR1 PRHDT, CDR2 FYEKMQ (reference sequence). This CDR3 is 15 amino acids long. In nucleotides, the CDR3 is TGTGCCAGCAGCCCCGGAGGAATGAGTGGGGAGACCCAGTACTTC. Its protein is CASSPGGMSGETQYF.

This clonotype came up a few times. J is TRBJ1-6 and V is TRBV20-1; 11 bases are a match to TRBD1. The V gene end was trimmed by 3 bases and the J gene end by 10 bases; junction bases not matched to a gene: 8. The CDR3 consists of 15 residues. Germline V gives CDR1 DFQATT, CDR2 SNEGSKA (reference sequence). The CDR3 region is CSASVDRGPGSPLHF. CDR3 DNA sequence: TGCAGTGCTAGTGTGGACAGGGGGCCGGGATCACCCCTCCACTTT.